Listed here are 21 T cell receptor beta chains from one sample, sequenced in a study of vaccination effects on CD4 cells after COVID-19. The method was immunoSEQ multiplex PCR; TCRdb's version includes in-frame clones alone and lacks a portion of them. Here the sample spans roughly 30,000 clones, approximately 81% being singletons. Following culture for ten to eleven days, CD4+ T cells were isolated. The person's infection with SARS-CoV-2, confirmed by PCR, took place between March and December 2020. Participants each got two BNT162b2 or mRNA-1273 vaccine doses. No cognate antigen is known for these TCRs. The source was CD4+ T cells from PBMCs cultured without peptide, collected after COVID-19 vaccination. The receptors derive from a human donor who had a prior SARS-CoV-2 infection.

This rearrangement joins TRBV6-6 to TRBJ1-6; D ambiguous. Germline CDR1 MNHNY, CDR2 SVGAGI (reference sequence). The CDR3 extends over 13 amino acids. Trimming pared 5 bases from V and 8 bases from J, leaving 10 bases between. CDR3 nucleotides: TGTGCCAGCAGTGGTGTGGTGGATTCACCCCTCCACTTT. Residues: CASSGVVDSPLHF.

This clone was picked up a small number of times. The CDR3 protein is CASSVRQELGYTF. The CDR3 nucleotides are TGTGCCAGCAGTGTTCGACAGGAGCTTGGCTACACCTTC. The rearrangement uses TRBV2 and TRBJ1-2; possible D gene TRBD1, 6 bases. CDR3 length equals 13 residues. V lost 4 bases and J lost 7, with 13 bases in between. The germline V gene encodes CDR1 SNHLY and CDR2 FYNNEI.

The CDR3 nucleotides read TGTGCCAGCAGCCCACCCCGACTTGGCACAGATACGCAGTATTTT. It yields the protein CASSPPRLGTDTQYF. The chain joins TRBV7-9 to TRBJ2-3; D unclear. Trimming took 5 bases from V and 1 from J, leaving 13 bases between them. CDR1 and CDR2 (germline): SEHNR, FQNEAQ (reference sequence). The CDR3 has 15 amino acids.

The V call is TRBV3-1 (or the pseudogene TRBV3-2), the J call TRBJ2-4; D is perhaps TRBD2 (5 bases). Germline CDR1 reads LGHDT; CDR2 reads YNNKEL (reference sequence). V was shortened by 5 bases and J by 1 base, with 18 bases between the two germline ends. The CDR3 loop spans 17 amino acids. CDR3 loop: CASSNNGLLGAKNIQYF. CDR3 in DNA: TGTGCCAGCAGCAATAACGGACTTCTGGGGGCCAAAAACATTCAGTACTTC.

The chain carries TRBV5-1 and TRBJ1-4; the match to TRBD1 covers 10 bases. The CDR3 totals 15 residues. The trim removed 4 bases at V and 7 bases at J, leaving 7 bases unmatched. Germline assignment: CDR1 SGHRS and CDR2 YFSETQ. The CDR3 nucleotides are TGCGCCAGCAGCGGGCAGACAGGGGGCGGTGAAAAACTGTTTTTT. Its protein is CASSGQTGGGEKLFF.

The chain joins TRBV2 to TRBJ2-2; 10 nucleotides align to TRBD2. Germline assignment: CDR1 SNHLY and CDR2 FYNNEI. V shed 7 bases and J 4 bases; nucleotides not matched to a gene: 3. This CDR3 contains 14 residues. The CDR3 DNA reads as TGTGCCAGCAAGGCTAGCGGGGGCACCGGGGAGCTGTTTTTT. Protein sequence: CASKASGGTGELFF.

This sequence joins TRBV6-5 and TRBJ1-4, with 10 nucleotides matching TRBD1. The CDR3 is made up of 15 amino acids. Germline CDR1 reads MNHEY; CDR2 reads SVGAGI. V shed 7 bases, J shed 8 bases, and the junction held 10 bases outside the gene matches. The CDR3 DNA is TGTGCCAGCACCCGAGAAGGGACAGGGGACGAAAAACTGTTTTTT. Translation gives CASTREGTGDEKLFF.

This clone is a singleton in its sample. This chain joins TRBV5-4 and TRBJ1-1; D not resolved. The V gene lost 2 bases and the J gene lost 3 bases, with 14 bases spanning the gap. Germline CDR1 SGHNT, CDR2 YYREEE (reference sequence). The CDR3 extends over 15 amino acids. The CDR3 DNA sequence: TGTGCCAGCAGCTTAAGGCGGACCGGGGACACTGAAGCTTTCTTT. Protein product: CASSLRRTGDTEAFF. Drawing the rest from reference TRBV5-4 and TRBJ1-1, the complete variable domain is ETGVTQSPTHLIKTRGQQVTLRCSSQSGHNTVSWYQQALGQGPQFIFQYYREEENGRGNFPPRFSGLQFPNYSSELNVNALELDDSALYLCASSLRRTGDTEAFFGQGTRLTVV.

The rearrangement uses TRBV4-2 and TRBJ1-4; D is unresolved. This CDR3 has 15 amino acids. Germline CDR1 is LGHNA and CDR2 is YNFKEQ. V lost 1 base and J 8 bases, leaving 14 bases between the germline ends. The CDR3 spells CASSQGERGGEKLFF. CDR3 DNA sequence: TGTGCCAGCAGCCAAGGGGAGCGGGGTGGGGAAAAACTGTTTTTT.

This chain uses TRBV2 with TRBJ1-4; D gene ambiguous. Trimming cost V 1 base and J 8 bases, with 14 bases left between them. Per germline, CDR1 SNHLY and CDR2 FYNNEI. The CDR3 contains 15 residues. CDR3 DNA sequence: TGTGCCAGCAGTGAAGAGAGAGGGTTGAGCGAAAAACTGTTTTTT. Translation: CASSEERGLSEKLFF.

The chain has TRBV30 and TRBJ1-2; possibly TRBD1 for D (5 bases). Looked up from germline, CDR1 is GTSNPN and CDR2 is SVGIG (reference sequence). The CDR3 runs to 11 residues. With 2 bases removed from V and 8 bases from J, the gap between germline ends came to 9 bases. CDR3 in DNA: TGTGCCTGGAGTTGGCAGGGAGGCTACACCTTC. The encoded protein is CAWSWQGGYTF.

The CDR3 loop is CASSGQVFNRAEAFF. In nucleotides, the CDR3 is TGTGCCAGCAGCGGTCAGGTGTTTAATAGGGCTGAAGCTTTCTTT. The chain is built from TRBV5-5 and TRBJ1-1, with D unresolved. Per the germline V gene, CDR1 is SGHKS and CDR2 is YYEKEE (reference sequence). V was cut by 4 bases and J by 6 bases, with 19 bases left in between. CDR3 length: 15 amino acids.

The chain couples TRBV29-1 to TRBJ2-3; D possibly uses TRBD1 or TRBD2 (7 bases each). There are 15 residues in the CDR3. Germline-derived CDR1 and CDR2 are SQVTM and ANQGSEA. Trimming took 6 bases from V and 1 from J, leaving 17 bases between them. The CDR3, as DNA: TGCAGCGTGGGGGGGAGGGGGCATGGCACAGATACGCAGTATTTT. Its translation is CSVGGRGHGTDTQYF.

V usage is TRBV5-1 and J usage is TRBJ1-3, with D unresolved. This CDR3 contains 13 residues. Germline CDR1 SGHRS, CDR2 YFSETQ. Between the trimmed V and J ends, which lost 9 bases and 2 bases, there was a span of 12 bases. The CDR3 protein is CATKSTTGNTIYF. The CDR3 DNA is TGCGCCACCAAGTCGACAACTGGAAACACCATATATTTT.

The CDR3 region is CASARRGDNEQFF. The CDR3 DNA sequence: TGTGCCAGCGCCCGCAGGGGTGATAATGAGCAGTTCTTC. The genes are TRBV3-1 (or the pseudogene TRBV3-2) and TRBJ2-1; D is possibly TRBD1 (6 bases). V was pared by 8 bases and J by 7 bases, with 15 bases between. The CDR3 loop spans 13 amino acids. Germline V CDR1 and CDR2: LGHDT, YNNKEL (reference sequence).

The genes are TRBV7-9 and TRBJ1-1, with no clear D. The CDR3 has 14 residues. In germline, CDR1 is SEHNR, CDR2 FQNEAQ (reference sequence). With 3 bases removed from V and 0 bases from J, the gap between germline ends came to 8 bases. CDR3 coding DNA: TGTGCCAGCAGCTTTTCGTCCCTGAACACTGAAGCTTTCTTT. Protein product: CASSFSSLNTEAFF.

The chain uses TRBV9 and TRBJ2-3; no reliable D call. Per germline, CDR1 SGDLS and CDR2 YYNGEE. The CDR3 is 13 amino acids. Trimming removed 2 bases from V and 4 bases from J, with 8 bases in between. CDR3 in amino acids: CASSVILPDTQYF. DNA of the CDR3: TGTGCCAGCAGCGTGATCTTACCAGATACGCAGTATTTT.

The J gene is TRBJ1-6, the V gene TRBV3-1 (or the pseudogene TRBV3-2), with unresolved D. The CDR3 length is 13 residues. The V gene's germline CDR1 is LGHDT and CDR2 YNNKEL (reference sequence). The V gene lost 6 bases and the J gene lost 5 bases, with 8 bases spanning the gap. For the CDR3, the DNA is TGTGCCAGCAGGGGGATAGATAATTCACCCCTCCACTTT. This sequence encodes CASRGIDNSPLHF.

This clone was found once. This sequence joins TRBV13 and TRBJ2-3; D not resolved. The CDR3 covers 11 residues. Trimming took off 4 bases at V and 3 bases at J, with 2 bases between the two ends. CDR1 PRHDT and CDR2 FYEKMQ come from the germline V gene (reference sequence). This CDR3 is CASSSTDTQYF. Here the CDR3 DNA reads TGTGCCAGCAGCTCAACAGATACGCAGTATTTT.

The rearrangement joins TRBV2 to TRBJ2-7; 15 bases agree with TRBD2. V gave up 3 bases and J gave up 0 bases; unmatched junction bases: 21. The CDR3 loop spans 23 amino acids. Germline V gene sequence: CDR1 SNHLY, CDR2 FYNNEI. The CDR3 DNA follows: TGTGCCAGCAGTGAGAAGTCGGCCTTATTTGGACTAGCGGGAGGGCGTCACTCCTACGAGCAGTACTTC. Its protein is CASSEKSALFGLAGGRHSYEQYF.

The chain links TRBV19 to TRBJ1-3; D ambiguous. This CDR3 is built from 14 residues. Per germline, CDR1 LNHDA and CDR2 SQIVND (reference sequence). Trimming removed 7 bases from V and 0 bases from J, with 10 bases in between. The CDR3 DNA reads TGTGCCAGTAAGGACGGGAGCTCTGGAAACACCATATATTTT. Translated: CASKDGSSGNTIYF. Full variable domain (outside the CDR3, taken from reference TRBV19 and TRBJ1-3): DGGITQSPKYLFRKEGQNVTLSCEQNLNHDAMYWYRQDPGQGLRLIYYSQIVNDFQKGDIAEGYSVSREKKESFPLTVTSAQKNPTAFYLCASKDGSSGNTIYFGEGSWLTVV.